This is a list of T cell receptor beta chains from one sample in a study of T-cell memory formation after mild COVID-19. TCRdb called the 5' RACE reads again in MiXCR, with one record for every CDR3 protein. The table lists more than 120,000 distinct CDR3 sequences, 6% of them singletons, with approximately 2.2% in the top ten. Material: PBMCs or a T cell subset sorted from them (not recorded which). These receptors were taken from an adult woman who had mild COVID-19 (a few samples of this study predate the infection). Cell type and time point are not known. CDR3s leave out the opening cysteine and the closing phenylalanine or tryptophan. Each record gives: V gene, CDR3 length, D gene, J gene, CDR3 protein. A D gene is named only where the DNA matches it firmly.

V: TRBV7-9
length: 13
D: .
J: TRBJ1-1
CDR3: ASSLVGATGTEAF

V: TRBV29-1
length: 10
D: .
J: TRBJ1-1
CDR3: SVLIQFTEAF

V: TRBV4-3
length: 13
D: TRBD1
J: TRBJ2-7
CDR3: ASSPQAGGPYEQY

V: TRBV7-3
length: 12
D: TRBD2
J: TRBJ2-1
CDR3: ASSLKSSGGSQF

V: TRBV15
length: 14
D: .
J: TRBJ1-5
CDR3: ATSRVFGGWTQPQH

V: TRBV7-2
length: 12
D: .
J: TRBJ1-1
CDR3: ASSLHLPNTEAF

V: TRBV4-2
length: 12
D: .
J: TRBJ2-7
CDR3: ASSQGGSAYEQY

V: TRBV12-3/TRBV12-4
length: 12
D: .
J: TRBJ1-6
CDR3: ASSFGSRNSPLH

V: TRBV4-2
length: 12
D: .
J: TRBJ2-5
CDR3: ASSQTEGGETQY

V: TRBV27
length: 13
D: .
J: TRBJ2-2
CDR3: ASSFRYRDTGELF

V: TRBV29-1
length: 10
D: .
J: TRBJ1-1
CDR3: SVVTTSTEAF